The 22 T cell receptor beta chains listed next were all sequenced from one sample in a study of cytomegalovirus exposure and HLA in healthy donors. PCR primers comprised 60 Vbeta and 13 Jbeta primers. Sequenced by immunoSEQ multiplex PCR; TCRdb stores in-frame clones only, minus some. The sample carries approximately 100,000 clones, roughly 82% recorded once. The source material was PBMCs. All receptors derive from a man in his fifties in good health and CMV-seronegative.

The table lists this clone with a few counts. V and J are TRBV20-1 and TRBJ2-1; D gene unclear. Trimming cost V 6 bases and J 10 bases, with 13 bases left between them. The CDR3 totals 11 residues. CDR1 and CDR2 (germline): DFQATT, SNEGSKA (reference sequence). CDR3 region: CSAPRRGEQFF. The CDR3 DNA follows: TGCAGTGCCCCCCGTCGTGGCGAGCAGTTCTTC.

The V call is TRBV5-1, the J call TRBJ1-1; D gene uncertain. V lost 4 bases to trimming and J lost 8 bases, with 9 bases between them. This CDR3 comprises 11 residues. The germline gives CDR1 SGHRS, CDR2 YFSETQ. The CDR3 is CASSPGIEAFF. The CDR3 nucleotides are TGCGCCAGCAGCCCCGGGATAGAAGCTTTCTTT.

This clone was seen a handful of times. J is TRBJ2-7 and V is TRBV9; possible D gene TRBD2, 6 bases. In germline, CDR1 is SGDLS, CDR2 YYNGEE. The ends were cut back, 0 bases at V and 5 bases at J, with 12 bases in the middle. This CDR3 has 14 amino acids. In DNA form, the CDR3 reads TGTGCCAGCAGCGTAGGACTAGGGAGGAACGAGCAGTACTTC. The encoded protein is CASSVGLGRNEQYF.

The chain recombines TRBV5-5 with TRBJ2-7, with D uncertain. Germline V gene data show CDR1 as SGHKS and CDR2 as YYEKEE (reference sequence). CDR3 size: 13 residues. The V and J ends lost 2 bases and 3 bases respectively, with 9 bases between them. CDR3 bases: TGTGCCAGCAGCTTCAAGGAGATCTACGAGCAGTACTTC. Amino acid sequence: CASSFKEIYEQYF.

The CDR3 spells CASSPQTGGGASEQFF. The CDR3 DNA follows: TGTGCCAGCAGTCCCCAAACGGGAGGGGGTGCGAGTGAGCAGTTCTTC. The rearrangement links TRBV27 to TRBJ2-1; 8 bases line up with TRBD2. With V trimmed by 5 bases and J by 9 bases, 15 bases remained unmatched. Germline-derived CDR1 and CDR2 are MNHEY and SMNVEV (reference sequence). The CDR3 is 16 residues long.

The chain is built from TRBV19 and TRBJ1-5, with D hard to call. Germline CDR1 and CDR2: LNHDA and SQIVND (reference sequence). The CDR3 contains 13 residues. Between the trimmed V and J ends, which lost 1 base and 7 bases, there was a span of 8 bases. The CDR3 protein is CASSIGAGQPQHF. Written as DNA, the CDR3 is TGTGCCAGTAGTATAGGTGCGGGCCAGCCCCAGCATTTT.

This chain links TRBV6-6 with TRBJ2-1; the D gene is possibly TRBD1 (6 bases). With 10 bases removed from V and 5 bases from J, the gap between germline ends came to 21 bases. This CDR3 region has 15 residues. From germline, CDR1 is MNHNY and CDR2 SVGAGI (reference sequence). This chain's CDR3 is CAILVGGRGNNEQFF. The CDR3, as DNA: TGTGCCATCCTCGTTGGGGGCAGGGGAAACAATGAGCAGTTCTTC.

In its sample, this clone was seen once. The J gene is TRBJ2-7, the V gene TRBV4-3, with 9 bases aligning to TRBD2. Losses at the gene ends were 0 bases for V and 6 bases for J; bases not matched to a gene: 3. Per the germline V gene, CDR1 is LGHNA and CDR2 is YSLEER. This CDR3 comprises 14 residues. CDR3 protein: CASSQEREGLEQYF. CDR3 coding DNA: TGCGCCAGCAGCCAAGAGCGGGAGGGCCTCGAGCAGTACTTC.

This chain connects TRBV5-5 to TRBJ1-4, with 11 bases that match TRBD1. The germline CDR1 and CDR2 sequences are SGHKS and YYEKEE (reference sequence). The CDR3 runs 15 residues. Trimming took 3 bases from V and 7 from J; bases not matched to a gene: 5. As DNA, the CDR3 is TGTGCCAGCAGCTGGGGGGACAGGGGGTTTGAAAAACTGTTTTTT. It encodes CASSWGDRGFEKLFF.

This sequence joins TRBV5-1 and TRBJ1-5, with D unresolved. V dropped 2 bases and J dropped 2 bases, with 8 bases sitting between them. The V gene's germline CDR1 is SGHRS and CDR2 YFSETQ. The CDR3 covers 14 residues. The CDR3 is CASSFIGGNQPQHF. CDR3 in DNA: TGCGCCAGCAGCTTCATCGGGGGCAATCAGCCCCAGCATTTT.

A few counts support this clone. The V and J genes are TRBV6-8 and TRBJ1-1; 9 nucleotides agree with TRBD1. The trim removed 2 bases at V and 1 base at J, leaving 5 bases unmatched. CDR1 and CDR2 (germline): MNHGY, SAAAGT. This CDR3 contains 16 residues. The CDR3 protein is CASSYGRDRENTEAFF. CDR3 DNA: TGTGCCAGCAGTTACGGCCGGGACAGGGAGAACACTGAAGCTTTCTTT.

The chain uses TRBV28 and TRBJ2-1; 7 bases are shared with TRBD1. J was trimmed by 1 base and V by 4 bases; bases with no gene match: 7. The CDR3 length is 16 residues. Germline values: CDR1 MDHEN, CDR2 SYDVKM. CDR3 DNA: TGTGCCAGCAGTTCCTCGGTGACAGGGTCCTACAATGAGCAGTTCTTC. It is translated as CASSSSVTGSYNEQFF.

The chain recombines TRBV7-9 with TRBJ2-4; 10 bases align to TRBD1. The trim removed 2 bases at V and 1 base at J, leaving 8 bases unmatched. Germline V gene lookup returns CDR1 SEHNR and CDR2 FQNEAQ (reference sequence). The CDR3 contains 18 residues. CDR3 nucleotide sequence: TGTGCCAGCAGCTTATCGGCCGGACAGGGGGAGGCCAAAAACATTCAGTACTTC. Translated, it gives CASSLSAGQGEAKNIQYF.

The chain has TRBV28 and TRBJ2-5, with D maybe TRBD2 (5 bases). This CDR3 spans 14 amino acids. The V gene's germline CDR1 is MDHEN and CDR2 SYDVKM. V lost 8 bases and J 0 bases, leaving 13 bases between the germline ends. The CDR3 DNA reads as TGTGCCAGCGAAAGCCGCGGGTACCAAGAGACCCAGTACTTC. This gives the protein CASESRGYQETQYF.

This rearrangement joins TRBV6-5 to TRBJ1-2, with 8 nucleotides matching TRBD1. Trimming took 7 bases from V and 3 from J; bases not matched to a gene: 4. The CDR3 is made up of 13 amino acids. Germline V gives CDR1 MNHEY, CDR2 SVGAGI. The CDR3 reads CASTRDRYYGYTF. DNA for the CDR3: TGTGCCAGCACCCGGGACAGGTACTATGGCTACACCTTC.

The rearrangement joins TRBV5-1 to TRBJ1-6, with 10 bases that match TRBD1. There are 14 residues in the CDR3. Germline values: CDR1 SGHRS, CDR2 YFSETQ. V shed 0 bases and J 10 bases; nucleotides not matched to a gene: 1. CDR3 bases: TGCGCCAGCAGCTTGGGGGACAGGGGATCACCCCTCCACTTT. It specifies CASSLGDRGSPLHF.

The chain combines TRBV6-5 with TRBJ2-7; 7 nucleotides align to TRBD1. The germline V gene has CDR1 MNHEY and CDR2 SVGAGI. Losses at the gene ends were 2 bases for V and 2 bases for J; bases not matched to a gene: 6. CDR3 length equals 15 residues. The CDR3 DNA reads TGTGCCAGCAGTTACGGGGGACAGAGTACCTACGAGCAGTACTTC. Translated: CASSYGGQSTYEQYF.

CDR3 loop: CAWGRLAGVADTQYF. The CDR3 DNA is TGTGCCTGGGGGAGACTAGCGGGAGTGGCAGATACGCAGTATTTT. The chain employs TRBV30 and TRBJ2-3; TRBD2 matches at 12 bases. This CDR3 contains 15 residues. The V gene's germline CDR1 is GTSNPN and CDR2 SVGIG (reference sequence). Trimming removed 5 bases from V and 4 bases from J; junction bases left unmatched: 7.

CDR3 nucleotides: TGTGCCAGCTCACCGACAGGGAGGGAGCAGTACTTC. Protein sequence: CASSPTGREQYF. The V call is TRBV18, the J call TRBJ2-7, with a weak D call TRBD1 (7 bases). V was trimmed by 3 bases and J by 7 bases, leaving 10 bases between them. CDR1 and CDR2 from the germline V gene are KGHSH and LQKENI. The CDR3 is 12 amino acids.

This chain links TRBV19 with TRBJ1-5; no definite D call. Trimming removed 9 bases from V and 3 bases from J, with 12 bases in between. Germline CDR1 reads LNHDA; CDR2 reads SQIVND (reference sequence). This CDR3 spans 13 amino acids. CDR3 residues: CASLDTPNQPQHF. The DNA for the CDR3 is TGTGCCAGCCTCGACACTCCCAATCAGCCCCAGCATTTT.

The chain links TRBV6-1 to TRBJ2-1; 7 bases agree with TRBD1. Germline V gives CDR1 MNHNS, CDR2 SASEGT. This CDR3 region has 13 residues. Unmatched junction bases numbered 5, after V lost 8 bases and J lost 4 bases. For the CDR3, the DNA is TGTGCCAGCGCCGGGACAGAGTACAATGAGCAGTTCTTC. This sequence encodes CASAGTEYNEQFF.

This clone is a singleton in its sample. The V and J genes are TRBV7-7 and TRBJ2-7; TRBD2 matches 10 bases. The trim removed 5 bases at V and 5 bases at J, leaving 9 bases unmatched. The CDR3 contains 15 residues. The germline gives CDR1 SSHAT, CDR2 FNYEAQ (reference sequence). CDR3 protein: CASSPGLASGNEQYF. The CDR3 DNA is TGTGCCAGCAGCCCGGGACTAGCGAGCGGGAACGAGCAGTACTTC.